The 2 T cell receptor beta chains reported below all come from one sample, sequenced in a study of blood T cell repertoires in COVID-19 (dated by TCRdb to 2018 to 2020). Preparation of the library involved the immunoSEQ multiplex PCR assay. TCRdb re-hosts the immuneACCESS table, in-frame sequences only. Its copies lack some clones; in the studies checked, an unresolved V gene accounts for under half of them, and the cause for the rest is not known. The sample profile shows some 210,000 clones; about 94% of them were found once. Jointly, the top ten make up 0.75% to 1% of the sample. Sequencing was carried out using peripheral blood. These receptors originate from a man aged 60-69 years with COVID-19, enrolled during active disease.

V and J are TRBV24-1 and TRBJ1-1; a possible D gene is TRBD1 (5 bases). The germline gives CDR1 KGHDR, CDR2 SFDVKD. The CDR3 contains 15 residues. With 3 bases removed from V and 3 bases from J, the gap between germline ends came to 13 bases. The CDR3 sequence: CATSDRSRAHTEAFF. The CDR3 nucleotides read TGTGCCACCAGTGATCGGTCCAGGGCACACACTGAAGCTTTCTTT.

This chain connects TRBV30 to TRBJ2-3, with TRBD2 matching over 9 bases. Trimming took 1 base from V and 6 from J; bases not matched to a gene: 5. Germline V lookup: CDR1 GTSNPN, CDR2 SVGIG (reference sequence). CDR3 length: 14 amino acids. The CDR3, as DNA: TGTGCCTGGAGTGGCGGGGGGGCCAGGGATACGCAGTATTTT. Its translation: CAWSGGGARDTQYF. The full variable domain, in which reference TRBV30 and TRBJ2-3 provide the parts outside the CDR3, is SQTIHQWPATLVQPVGSPLSLECTVEGTSNPNLYWYRQAAGRGLQLLFYSVGIGQISSEVPQNLSASRPQDRQFILSSKKLLLSDSGFYLCAWSGGGARDTQYFGPGTRLTVL.